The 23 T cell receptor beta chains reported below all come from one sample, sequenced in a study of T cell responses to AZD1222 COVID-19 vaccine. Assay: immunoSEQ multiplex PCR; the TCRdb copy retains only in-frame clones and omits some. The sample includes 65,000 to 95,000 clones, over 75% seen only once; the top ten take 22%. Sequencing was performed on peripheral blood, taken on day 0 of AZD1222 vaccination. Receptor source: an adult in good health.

As DNA, the CDR3 is TGTGCCAGCAGCCCTTTACCCCCCACGGAACTGTTTTTT. Translation gives CASSPLPPTELFF. The chain employs TRBV27 and TRBJ1-4; no clear D gene. V was trimmed by 6 bases and J by 12 bases, leaving 17 bases between them. Germline assignment: CDR1 MNHEY and CDR2 SMNVEV (reference sequence). The CDR3 loop spans 13 amino acids.

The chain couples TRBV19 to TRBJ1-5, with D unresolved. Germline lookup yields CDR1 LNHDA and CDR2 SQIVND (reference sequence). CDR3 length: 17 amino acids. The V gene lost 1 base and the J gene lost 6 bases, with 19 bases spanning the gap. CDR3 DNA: TGTGCCAGTAGTATAGCCGAGACTTCGGGGTTGATTCAGCCCCAGCATTTT. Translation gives CASSIAETSGLIQPQHF.

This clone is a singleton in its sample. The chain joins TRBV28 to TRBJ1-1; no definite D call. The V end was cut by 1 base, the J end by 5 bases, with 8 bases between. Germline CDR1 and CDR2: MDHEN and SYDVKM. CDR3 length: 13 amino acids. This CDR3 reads CASSLSRVTEAFF. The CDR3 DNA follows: TGTGCCAGCAGTTTATCTAGGGTAACTGAAGCTTTCTTT.

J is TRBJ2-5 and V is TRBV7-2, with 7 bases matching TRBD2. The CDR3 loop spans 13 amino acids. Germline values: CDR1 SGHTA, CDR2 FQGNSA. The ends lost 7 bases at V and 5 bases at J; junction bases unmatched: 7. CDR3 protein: CASTLVGGETQYF. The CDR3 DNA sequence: TGTGCCAGCACCCTTGTCGGGGGGGAGACCCAGTACTTC.

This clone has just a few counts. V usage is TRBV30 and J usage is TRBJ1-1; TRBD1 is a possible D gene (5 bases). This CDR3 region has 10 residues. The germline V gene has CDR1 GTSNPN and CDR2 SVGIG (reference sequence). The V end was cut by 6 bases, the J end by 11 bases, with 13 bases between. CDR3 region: CACQGFSAFF. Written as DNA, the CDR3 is TGTGCCTGTCAGGGATTCTCGGCTTTCTTT.

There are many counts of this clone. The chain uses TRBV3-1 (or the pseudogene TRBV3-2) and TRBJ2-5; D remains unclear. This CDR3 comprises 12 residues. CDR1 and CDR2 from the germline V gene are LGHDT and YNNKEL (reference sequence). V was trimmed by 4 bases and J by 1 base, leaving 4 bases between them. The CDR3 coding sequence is TGTGCCAGCAGCCGATTCCAAGAGACCCAGTACTTC. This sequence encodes CASSRFQETQYF.

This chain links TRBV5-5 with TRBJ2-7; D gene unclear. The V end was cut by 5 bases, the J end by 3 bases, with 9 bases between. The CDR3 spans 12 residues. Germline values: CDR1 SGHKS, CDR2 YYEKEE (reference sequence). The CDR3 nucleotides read TGTGCCAGCAGATTTGACGGCTACGAGCAGTACTTC. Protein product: CASRFDGYEQYF.

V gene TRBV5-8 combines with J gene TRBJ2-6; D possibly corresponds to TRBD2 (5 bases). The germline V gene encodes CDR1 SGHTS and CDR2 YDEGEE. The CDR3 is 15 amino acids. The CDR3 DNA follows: TGTGCAGCGCGGAGGATTGGCTCTGGGGCCAACGTCCTGACTTTC. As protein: CAARRIGSGANVLTF.

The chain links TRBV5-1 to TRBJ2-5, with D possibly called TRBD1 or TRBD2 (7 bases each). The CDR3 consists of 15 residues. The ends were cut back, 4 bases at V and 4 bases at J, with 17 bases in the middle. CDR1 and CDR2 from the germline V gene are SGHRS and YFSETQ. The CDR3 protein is CASSGQQGGSETQYF. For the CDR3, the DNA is TGCGCCAGCAGCGGCCAGCAGGGGGGGTCAGAGACCCAGTACTTC.

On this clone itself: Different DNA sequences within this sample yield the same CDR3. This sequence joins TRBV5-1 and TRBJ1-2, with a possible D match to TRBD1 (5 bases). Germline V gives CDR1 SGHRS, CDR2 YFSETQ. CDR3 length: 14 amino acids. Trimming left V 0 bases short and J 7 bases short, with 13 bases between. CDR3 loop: CASSLAGPSFGYTF. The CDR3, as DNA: TGCGCCAGCAGCTTGGCGGGACCGTCATTTGGCTACACCTTC.

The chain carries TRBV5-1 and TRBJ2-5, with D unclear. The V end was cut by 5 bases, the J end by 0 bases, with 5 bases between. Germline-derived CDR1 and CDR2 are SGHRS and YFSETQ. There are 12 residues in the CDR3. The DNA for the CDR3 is TGCGCCAGCAGTAACTACCAAGAGACCCAGTACTTC. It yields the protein CASSNYQETQYF. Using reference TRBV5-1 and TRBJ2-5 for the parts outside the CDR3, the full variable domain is KAGVTQTPRYLIKTRGQQVTLSCSPISGHRSVSWYQQTPGQGLQFLFEYFSETQRNKGNFPGRFSGRQFSNSRSEMNVSTLELGDSALYLCASSNYQETQYFGPGTRLLVL.

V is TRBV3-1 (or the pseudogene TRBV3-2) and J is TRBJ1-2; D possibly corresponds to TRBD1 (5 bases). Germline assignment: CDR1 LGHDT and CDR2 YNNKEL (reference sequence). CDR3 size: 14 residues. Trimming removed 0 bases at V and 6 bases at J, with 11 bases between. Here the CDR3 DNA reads TGTGCCAGCAGCCAAGACAGGGTGACGAATGGCTACACCTTC. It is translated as CASSQDRVTNGYTF.

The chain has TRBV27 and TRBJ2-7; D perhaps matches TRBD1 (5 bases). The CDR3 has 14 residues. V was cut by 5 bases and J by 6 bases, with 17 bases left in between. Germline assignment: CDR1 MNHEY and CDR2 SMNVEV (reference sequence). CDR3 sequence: CASSPAARASEQYF. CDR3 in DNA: TGTGCCAGCAGTCCCGCAGCCAGGGCTAGCGAGCAGTACTTC.

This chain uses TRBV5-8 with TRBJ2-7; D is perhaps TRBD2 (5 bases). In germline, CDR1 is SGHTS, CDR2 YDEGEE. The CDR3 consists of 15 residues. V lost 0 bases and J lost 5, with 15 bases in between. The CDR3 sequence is CASSLAGLRGNEQYF. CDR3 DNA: TGTGCCAGCAGCTTGGCGGGTTTACGAGGGAACGAGCAGTACTTC.

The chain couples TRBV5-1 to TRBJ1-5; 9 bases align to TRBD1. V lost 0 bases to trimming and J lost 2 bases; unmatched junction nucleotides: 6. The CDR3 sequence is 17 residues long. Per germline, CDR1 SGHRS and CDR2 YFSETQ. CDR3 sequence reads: CASSLAPGQGGNQPQHF. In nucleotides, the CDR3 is TGCGCCAGCAGCTTGGCCCCGGGACAGGGCGGCAATCAGCCCCAGCATTTT.

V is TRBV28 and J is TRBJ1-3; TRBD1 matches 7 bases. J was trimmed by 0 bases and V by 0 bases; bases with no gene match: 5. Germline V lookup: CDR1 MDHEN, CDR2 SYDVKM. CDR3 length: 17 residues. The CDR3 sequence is CASSLWGQRSSGNTIYF. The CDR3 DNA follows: TGTGCCAGCAGTTTATGGGGACAGAGAAGCTCTGGAAACACCATATATTTT. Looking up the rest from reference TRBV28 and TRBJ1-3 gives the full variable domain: DVKVTQSSRYLVKRTGEKVFLECVQDMDHENMFWYRQDPGLGLRLIYFSYDVKMKEKGDIPEGYSVSREKKERFSLILESASTNQTSMYLCASSLWGQRSSGNTIYFGEGSWLTVV.

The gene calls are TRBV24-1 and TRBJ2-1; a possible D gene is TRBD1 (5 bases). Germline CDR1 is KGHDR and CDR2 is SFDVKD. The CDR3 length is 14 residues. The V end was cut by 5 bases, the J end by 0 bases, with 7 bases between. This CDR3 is CATSAQGSYNEQFF. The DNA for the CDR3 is TGTGCCACCAGTGCTCAGGGCTCCTACAATGAGCAGTTCTTC.

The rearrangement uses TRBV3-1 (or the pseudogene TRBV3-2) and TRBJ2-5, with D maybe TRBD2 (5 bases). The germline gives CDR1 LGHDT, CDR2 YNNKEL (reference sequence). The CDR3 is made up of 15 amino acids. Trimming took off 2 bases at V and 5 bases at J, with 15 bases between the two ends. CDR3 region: CASSQFEATGETQYF. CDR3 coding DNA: TGTGCCAGCAGCCAATTTGAGGCCACGGGGGAGACCCAGTACTTC.

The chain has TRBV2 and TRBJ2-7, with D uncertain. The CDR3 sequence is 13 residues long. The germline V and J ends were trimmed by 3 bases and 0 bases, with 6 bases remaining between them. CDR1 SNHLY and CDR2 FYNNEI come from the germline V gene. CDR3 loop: CASSEGSSYEQYF. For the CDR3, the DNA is TGTGCCAGCAGTGAGGGCAGCTCCTACGAGCAGTACTTC. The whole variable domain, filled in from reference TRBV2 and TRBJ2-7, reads EPEVTQTPSHQVTQMGQEVILRCVPISNHLYFYWYRQILGQKVEFLVSFYNNEISEKSEIFDDQFSVERPDGSNFTLKIRSTKLEDSAMYFCASSEGSSYEQYFGPGTRLTVT.

In DNA, the CDR3 is TGTGCCAGCAGCCCGAGGCGGGGGAGTGAGACCCAGTACTTC. Encoded protein: CASSPRRGSETQYF. This chain joins TRBV7-8 and TRBJ2-5; the match to TRBD2 covers 7 bases. The CDR3 length is 14 residues. Germline V gene sequence: CDR1 SGHVS, CDR2 FQNEAQ. Germline trimming cut 5 bases from V and 5 bases from J; bases unmatched to any gene: 8.

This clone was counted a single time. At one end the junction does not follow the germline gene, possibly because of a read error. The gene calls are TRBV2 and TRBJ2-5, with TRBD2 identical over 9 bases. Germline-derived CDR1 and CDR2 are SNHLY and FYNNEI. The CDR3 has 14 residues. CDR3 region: CASRLGTSQGTQYF. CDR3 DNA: TGTGCCAGCAGGCTGGGGACTAGCCAAGGGACCCAGTACTTC.

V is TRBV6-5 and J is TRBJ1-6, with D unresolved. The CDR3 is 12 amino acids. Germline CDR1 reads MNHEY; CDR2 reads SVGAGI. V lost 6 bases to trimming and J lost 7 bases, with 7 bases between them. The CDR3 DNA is TGTGCCAGCAGGTTCCTAAATTCACCCCTCCACTTT. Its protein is CASRFLNSPLHF.

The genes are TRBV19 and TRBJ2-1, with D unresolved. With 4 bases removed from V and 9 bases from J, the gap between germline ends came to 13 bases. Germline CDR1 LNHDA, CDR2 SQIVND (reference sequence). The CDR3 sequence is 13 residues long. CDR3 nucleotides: TGTGCCAGTAGTAACGGCAGGAACGGTGAGCAGTTCTTC. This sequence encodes CASSNGRNGEQFF.